This T cell receptor (beta chain) was captured by sequencing in a study of T cells in localized non-small cell lung cancer. Points from the study as a whole: The greatest T cell clonality was found in uninvolved adjacent lung (higher than in tumor).

This CDR3 region has 13 residues. Trimming pared 7 bases from V and 6 bases from J, leaving 18 bases between. CDR1 and CDR2 from the germline V gene are SQVTM and ANQGSEA. By share, this clone counts as medium-sized. Its antigen remains unidentified. Profiled with immunoSEQ multiplex PCR; TCRdb holds only in-frame clones, not every one. The data show approximately 29,000 clones, about four fifths seen once. The clonotype was recovered from a man aged 40 to 70 with stage III lung adenocarcinoma. This sequence joins TRBV29-1 and TRBJ1-1; a weak D match, TRBD1 (6 bases). Here the sequenced sample was peripheral blood mononuclear cells, taken before any cancer treatment. The CDR3: CSGSGVASSEAFF. The CDR3 DNA reads TGCAGCGGGTCAGGGGTCGCCTCTTCTGAAGCTTTCTTT.